This passage covers 27 T cell receptor beta chains from one sample sequenced in a study of T cell changes during pregnancy in multiple sclerosis. Libraries were prepared by immunoSEQ multiplex PCR; TCRdb keeps only in-frame clonotypes and omits some of them. The sample consists of around 99,000 clones, around 93% of them appearing once. The material was peripheral blood, obtained in the third trimester of pregnancy. The receptors come from a female donor in good health, enrolled as a control in a pregnancy study.

The chain carries TRBV7-9 and TRBJ1-4; D possibly corresponds to TRBD1 (6 bases). Germline CDR1 is SEHNR and CDR2 is FQNEAQ (reference sequence). Between the trimmed V and J ends, which lost 8 bases and 7 bases, there was a span of 17 bases. The CDR3 runs 14 residues. The chain's CDR3 is CASEGTMHVEKLFF. In DNA, the CDR3 is TGTGCCAGCGAAGGGACAATGCACGTTGAAAAACTGTTTTTT.

This chain uses TRBV5-6 with TRBJ2-3; TRBD2 aligns across 8 bases. CDR1 SGHDT and CDR2 YYEEEE come from the germline V gene. V was clipped by 3 bases and J by 5 bases; unmatched bases: 14. The CDR3 loop spans 17 amino acids. The DNA for the CDR3 is TGTGCCAGCAGCTCTTGGGGGGCCGGGGGGGCTGGAGATACGCAGTATTTT. It specifies CASSSWGAGGAGDTQYF.

The V gene is TRBV11-2, the J gene TRBJ2-7, with a possible D match to TRBD1 (6 bases). V was clipped by 5 bases and J by 2 bases, with 22 bases between them. Looked up from germline, CDR1 is SGHAT and CDR2 is FQNNGV. The CDR3 contains 17 residues. CDR3 nucleotides: TGTGCCAGCAGCCAGAGGCCCCCGGGACAACTTACCTACGAGCAGTACTTC. Translated: CASSQRPPGQLTYEQYF.

CDR3 residues: CASSSTSGAETQYF. The CDR3 coding sequence is TGTGCCAGCAGCTCTACTAGCGGGGCGGAGACCCAGTACTTC. This sequence joins TRBV5-4 and TRBJ2-5; TRBD2 agrees at 10 bases. The V gene end was trimmed by 3 bases and the J gene end by 5 bases; junction bases not matched to a gene: 4. There are 14 residues in the CDR3. Germline CDR1 reads SGHNT; CDR2 reads YYREEE (reference sequence).

The chain employs TRBV18 and TRBJ1-1; the D gene is possibly TRBD1 (5 bases). Germline V lookup: CDR1 KGHSH, CDR2 LQKENI. The V end was cut by 3 bases, the J end by 1 base, with 12 bases between. The length of the CDR3 is 15 residues. CDR3 protein: CASSPSDRANTEAFF. CDR3 sequence (DNA): TGTGCCAGCTCACCGTCAGACAGAGCGAACACTGAAGCTTTCTTT. The entire variable domain, with the rest obtained from reference TRBV18 and TRBJ1-1, is as follows: NAGVMQNPRHLVRRRGQEARLRCSPMKGHSHVYWYRQLPEEGLKFMVYLQKENIIDESGMPKERFSAEFPKEGPSILRIQQVVRGDSAAYFCASSPSDRANTEAFFGQGTRLTVV.

This chain uses TRBV6-4 with TRBJ1-3; TRBD1 matches 10 bases. Trimming at V came to 4 bases and at J to 4 bases, leaving 4 bases not matched to a gene. CDR3 length: 15 amino acids. Germline V gene data show CDR1 as MRHNA and CDR2 as SNTAGT. CDR3 amino acids: CASSAGTGVGNTIYF. CDR3 coding DNA: TGTGCCAGCAGTGCCGGGACAGGGGTCGGAAACACCATATATTTT.

The CDR3 region has the DNA TGTGCCAGCAGTTACTCTTTAACAGGGGAATATGGCTACACCTTC. Residues: CASSYSLTGEYGYTF. This chain links TRBV6-5 with TRBJ1-2, with TRBD1 matching 7 bases. Unmatched junction bases numbered 6, after V lost 0 bases and J lost 5 bases. Germline V gene data show CDR1 as MNHEY and CDR2 as SVGAGI. The CDR3 spans 15 residues.

About this clone: At one boundary the junction diverges from the germline segment, which might be a read error. The V gene is TRBV23-1, the J gene TRBJ1-5, with 8 nucleotides matching TRBD1. TRBV23-1 belongs to the ORF category, with a function that is uncertain. This CDR3 contains 17 residues. The CDR3 DNA reads as TGCGCCAGCACCCAAGTTGACAGGGGTTATAGCGATCAGCCCCAGCATTTT. It specifies CASTQVDRGYSDQPQHF.

This clone was seen a few times. J is TRBJ1-5 and V is TRBV5-1; no definite D call. The CDR3 covers 15 residues. Trimming took 4 bases from V and 4 from J, leaving 15 bases between them. CDR1 is SGHRS, CDR2 YFSETQ, per germline. This CDR3 is CASSPGDSRNQPQHF. The DNA for the CDR3 is TGCGCCAGCAGCCCCGGGGATTCGCGTAATCAGCCCCAGCATTTT.

This chain connects TRBV4-3 to TRBJ2-5, with 12 bases matching TRBD2. CDR3 size: 18 residues. Per the germline V gene, CDR1 is LGHNA and CDR2 is YSLEER. With V trimmed by 0 bases and J by 4 bases, 9 bases remained unmatched. CDR3 region: CASSQDILAGGLTETQYF. Written as DNA, the CDR3 is TGCGCCAGCAGCCAAGATATCCTAGCGGGGGGGCTGACAGAGACCCAGTACTTC.

This clone was seen just once. The V gene is TRBV30, the J gene TRBJ1-2, with a possible D match to TRBD1 (6 bases). Trimming took off 3 bases at V and 8 bases at J, with 16 bases between the two ends. The V gene's germline CDR1 is GTSNPN and CDR2 SVGIG (reference sequence). The CDR3 is made up of 13 amino acids. CDR3 nucleotides: TGTGCCTGGAGGTCTGCCCAGGGGTGGGGCTACACCTTC. The encoded protein is CAWRSAQGWGYTF. The full variable domain, in which reference TRBV30 and TRBJ1-2 provide the parts outside the CDR3, is SQTIHQWPATLVQPVGSPLSLECTVEGTSNPNLYWYRQAAGRGLQLLFYSVGIGQISSEVPQNLSASRPQDRQFILSSKKLLLSDSGFYLCAWRSAQGWGYTFGSGTRLTVV.

The chain has TRBV6-1 and TRBJ1-2; 10 bases are shared with TRBD1. The CDR3 loop spans 14 amino acids. Per germline, CDR1 MNHNS and CDR2 SASEGT. V dropped 3 bases and J dropped 8; count of bases not matched to a gene: 6. The CDR3 region is CASSETGGAVGYTF. CDR3 coding DNA: TGTGCCAGCAGTGAGACAGGGGGCGCGGTGGGCTACACCTTC.

The CDR3 here is CASRVGLNYGYTF. CDR3 bases: TGTGCCAGCAGGGTGGGGCTTAACTATGGCTACACCTTC. V is TRBV6-1 and J is TRBJ1-2; maybe TRBD1 (5 bases). Germline V gene data show CDR1 as MNHNS and CDR2 as SASEGT. This CDR3 is 13 amino acids long. V lost 6 bases, J lost 1 base, and 9 bases lay in between.

V is TRBV7-3 and J is TRBJ2-5; possibly TRBD1 for D (6 bases). Germline V CDR1 and CDR2: SGHTA, FQGTGA. This CDR3 has 16 amino acids. The ends were cut back, 2 bases at V and 1 base at J, with 14 bases in the middle. CDR3 amino acids: CASSLSTGMLQETQYF. For the CDR3, the DNA is TGTGCCAGCAGCTTATCAACAGGGATGCTCCAAGAGACCCAGTACTTC.

This rearrangement joins TRBV7-9 to TRBJ2-7; the D gene is possibly TRBD1 (6 bases). V lost 4 bases and J 2 bases, leaving 12 bases between the germline ends. Germline V gene data show CDR1 as SEHNR and CDR2 as FQNEAQ (reference sequence). The CDR3 runs 14 residues. CDR3: CASSSDSSTYEQYF. In nucleotides, the CDR3 is TGTGCCAGCAGCTCGGACAGCTCTACCTACGAGCAGTACTTC.

The chain has TRBV9 and TRBJ1-1, with no clear D. The germline V gene encodes CDR1 SGDLS and CDR2 YYNGEE. The CDR3 loop spans 13 amino acids. V was shortened by 7 bases and J by 3 bases, with 13 bases between the two germline ends. The CDR3 sequence is CASVPPQDTEAFF. In nucleotides, the CDR3 is TGTGCCAGCGTCCCACCGCAGGACACTGAAGCTTTCTTT.

This rearrangement joins TRBV7-2 to TRBJ1-1; 7 nucleotides match TRBD1. This CDR3 has 15 amino acids. CDR1 and CDR2 from the germline V gene are SGHTA and FQGNSA. The V gene end was trimmed by 6 bases and the J gene end by 0 bases; junction bases not matched to a gene: 7. For the CDR3, the DNA is TGTGCCAGCAGAACTGGACAGGTAATGAACACTGAAGCTTTCTTT. It translates to CASRTGQVMNTEAFF.

The rearrangement uses TRBV7-2 and TRBJ2-3; no clear D. Germline V gene lookup returns CDR1 SGHTA and CDR2 FQGNSA. The V gene lost 5 bases and the J gene lost 5 bases, with 8 bases spanning the gap. This CDR3 has 12 residues. CDR3 protein: CASSPTIDTQYF. DNA of the CDR3: TGTGCCAGCAGCCCTACTATAGATACGCAGTATTTT.

The chain links TRBV5-6 to TRBJ2-7; TRBD1 matches at 7 bases. From germline, CDR1 is SGHDT and CDR2 YYEEEE. Trimming removed 4 bases from V and 5 bases from J; junction bases left unmatched: 6. The CDR3 contains 13 residues. CDR3 region: CASSAYRGDEQYF. In DNA form, the CDR3 reads TGTGCCAGCAGCGCTTACAGGGGAGACGAGCAGTACTTC.

The rearrangement joins TRBV7-9 to TRBJ1-4, with D possibly matching TRBD1 (5 bases). Germline CDR1 reads SEHNR; CDR2 reads FQNEAQ (reference sequence). This CDR3 has 16 amino acids. V was clipped by 1 base and J by 0 bases, with 9 bases between them. CDR3 in amino acids: CASSLGGTTTNEKLFF. The CDR3, as DNA: TGTGCCAGCAGCTTAGGAGGGACTACAACTAATGAAAAACTGTTTTTT.

This clone showed up just once. This rearrangement joins TRBV9 to TRBJ1-2, with D maybe TRBD1 (6 bases). Germline values: CDR1 SGDLS, CDR2 YYNGEE. Trimming cost V 0 bases and J 3 bases, with 18 bases left between them. This CDR3 has 17 residues. For the CDR3, the DNA is TGTGCCAGCAGCGTAGGTTCCAGGGGTAGTACGGACTATGGCTACACCTTC. Amino acids: CASSVGSRGSTDYGYTF.

The chain couples TRBV19 to TRBJ1-2; TRBD1 agrees at 12 bases. Germline assignment: CDR1 LNHDA and CDR2 SQIVND (reference sequence). With V trimmed by 3 bases and J by 4 bases, 6 bases remained unmatched. CDR3 length: 16 residues. CDR3 sequence: CASSITPGQGAYGYTF. The CDR3 region has the DNA TGTGCCAGTAGTATCACTCCGGGACAGGGGGCCTATGGCTACACCTTC.

This rearrangement joins TRBV27 to TRBJ2-3; maybe TRBD2 (5 bases). Germline V lookup: CDR1 MNHEY, CDR2 SMNVEV (reference sequence). V shed 10 bases and J shed 6 bases, with 11 bases lying between them. This CDR3 spans 11 amino acids. The CDR3 coding sequence is TGTGCCACGTTACTAGTGGATACGCAGTATTTT. It specifies CATLLVDTQYF.

This sequence joins TRBV9 and TRBJ2-1; TRBD2 aligns across 16 bases. V was pared by 2 bases and J by 10 bases, with 9 bases of the junction left unmatched. The CDR3 is made up of 17 amino acids. Germline loops: CDR1 SGDLS, CDR2 YYNGEE. The CDR3 bases are TGTGCCAGCAGCGTCACAGCGGGACTAGCGGGGGGGCGGGAGCAGTTCTTC. It specifies CASSVTAGLAGGREQFF.

The chain uses TRBV29-1 and TRBJ2-1, with TRBD1 as a possible D gene (6 bases). The CDR3 runs to 11 residues. CDR1 is SQVTM, CDR2 ANQGSEA, per germline. Trimming removed 7 bases from V and 5 bases from J, with 9 bases in between. This CDR3 reads CSGGHDNEQFF. CDR3 DNA: TGCAGCGGGGGACACGACAATGAGCAGTTCTTC.

The chain links TRBV5-1 to TRBJ1-4; the match to TRBD1 covers 8 bases. Germline V CDR1 and CDR2: SGHRS, YFSETQ. The ends lost 6 bases at V and 4 bases at J; junction bases unmatched: 5. The CDR3 consists of 14 residues. The CDR3 DNA follows: TGCGCCAGCAACGAGGGACAGGTTAATGAAAAACTGTTTTTT. Residues: CASNEGQVNEKLFF.

In DNA form, the CDR3 reads TGCGCCAGCAGCCACCGACAGGGTTACCATGAAAAACTGTTTTTT. Translating it yields CASSHRQGYHEKLFF. This rearrangement joins TRBV4-3 to TRBJ1-4; 7 positions match TRBD1. CDR1 is LGHNA, CDR2 YSLEER, per germline. The length of the CDR3 is 15 residues. With 3 bases clipped from V and 6 bases from J, the junction kept 7 bases outside the gene matches.